This T cell receptor (beta chain) originates from a study of tumor-infiltrating lymphocytes in primary liver carcinoma. Between roughly 17 and 31 mg of unsorted bulk tissue served as the source from which RNA and DNA were co-extracted. Surgeons treated the primary liver carcinoma of the patients by surgical resection. No treatment had been given to the patients, who were chronically infected with HBV. Every tumor specimen contained over 85% viable tumor cells. Germline V gene sequence: CDR1 MNHNY, CDR2 SVGAGI (reference sequence). The CDR3 contains 13 residues. cDNA specific to TCR beta was made from about 550 ng of total RNA, with a constant-region primer employed for priming. The TCR beta library was amplified through three nested multiplex PCR rounds in a modified ARM-PCR procedure. TRBV1-TRBV30 forward and Cbeta reverse primers drove the first two roughly 10-cycle rounds. TCRdb reprocessed the multiplex PCR reads via MiXCR and lists one record per CDR3 protein. The table has 100,000 or so distinct CDR3 sequences, around 84% seen once.

Concerning this clonotype itself: Germline and junction disagree at one end, which may indicate a read error.

The source is a man aged 35 to 55 with primary liver carcinoma and hepatitis B virus infection. The sequenced sample consisted of liver tumor tissue from sampling region 3. Indicated subset: tumor region T3, left-lateral pole. The chain links TRBV6-6 to TRBJ2-4; D gene unclear. The CDR3 reads CPSRRTGENVQYF. As DNA, the CDR3 is TGTCCCAGCAGGCGGACGGGTGAAAACGTTCAGTACTTC.